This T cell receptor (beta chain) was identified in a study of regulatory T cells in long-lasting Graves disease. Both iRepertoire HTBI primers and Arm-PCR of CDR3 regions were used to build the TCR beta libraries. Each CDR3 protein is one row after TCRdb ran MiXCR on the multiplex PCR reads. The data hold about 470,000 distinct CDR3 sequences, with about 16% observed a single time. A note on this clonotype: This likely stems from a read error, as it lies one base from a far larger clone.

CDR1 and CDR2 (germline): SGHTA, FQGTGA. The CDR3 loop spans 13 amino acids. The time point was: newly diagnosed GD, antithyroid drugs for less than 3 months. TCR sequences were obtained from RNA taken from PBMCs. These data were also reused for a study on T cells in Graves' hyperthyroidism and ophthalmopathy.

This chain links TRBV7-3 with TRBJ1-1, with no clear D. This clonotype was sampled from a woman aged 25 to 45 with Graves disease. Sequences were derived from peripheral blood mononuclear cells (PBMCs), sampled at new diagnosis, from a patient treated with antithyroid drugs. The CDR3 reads CDSSLEGNTEAFF. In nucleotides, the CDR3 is TGTGACAGCAGCTTAGAGGGGAACACTGAAGCTTTCTTT.